Sequencing of this T cell receptor (beta chain) was carried out in a study of sequential checkpoint blockade in melanoma. On the study more broadly: Each arm's sequence ended with maintenance nivolumab.

CDR3 size: 13 residues. Per the germline V gene, CDR1 is MNHEY and CDR2 is SMNVEV (reference sequence). The treatment denotes: randomized to nivolumab then ipilimumab (arm A) or the reverse (arm B). No patient had prior DNA-damaging chemotherapy. Method: immunoSEQ multiplex PCR; TCRdb's copy keeps in-frame clones and lacks some. This repertoire shows about 28,000 clones, over 80% found once; its top ten account for roughly a sixth. V and J are TRBV27 and TRBJ2-5; 7 nucleotides align to TRBD2. The better agreement between TRBJ2-7 and the DNA end casts doubt on the J call. Sequenced material: CD8+ T cells sorted from blood (inferred from file names), taken from a patient given nivolumab and ipilimumab in sequence. This clonotype was obtained from a human donor with melanoma. Here the CDR3 reads CASSFGTTYEQYF. CDR3 bases: TGTGCCAGCAGTTTCGGGACTACCTACGAGCAGTACTTC.